This T cell receptor (beta chain) was identified in a study of somatic mutations in cytotoxic T cells in rheumatoid arthritis. Study at large: Purity of nearly 100% was reached when some V beta antibody-stained T-cell populations were flow-sorted, including V beta1+ cells sequenced for TCRB.

CDR3 length equals 16 residues. Unmatched junction bases numbered 6, after V lost 5 bases and J lost 4 bases. Looked up from germline, CDR1 is SGHNT and CDR2 is YENEEA. The assay was immunoSEQ multiplex PCR, and TCRdb's table has in-frame clones only and misses some. The sample consists of 15,000 to 20,000 clones, approximately 84% of them appearing once. The sample was CD8+ T cells sorted from blood. The chain links TRBV11-3 to TRBJ2-1, with TRBD2 matching over 12 bases. The sequence came from an adult with rheumatoid arthritis. CDR3 protein: CASSNNLAGGYNEQFF. Written as DNA, the CDR3 is TGTGCCAGCAGCAACAACCTAGCGGGGGGGTACAATGAGCAGTTCTTC.